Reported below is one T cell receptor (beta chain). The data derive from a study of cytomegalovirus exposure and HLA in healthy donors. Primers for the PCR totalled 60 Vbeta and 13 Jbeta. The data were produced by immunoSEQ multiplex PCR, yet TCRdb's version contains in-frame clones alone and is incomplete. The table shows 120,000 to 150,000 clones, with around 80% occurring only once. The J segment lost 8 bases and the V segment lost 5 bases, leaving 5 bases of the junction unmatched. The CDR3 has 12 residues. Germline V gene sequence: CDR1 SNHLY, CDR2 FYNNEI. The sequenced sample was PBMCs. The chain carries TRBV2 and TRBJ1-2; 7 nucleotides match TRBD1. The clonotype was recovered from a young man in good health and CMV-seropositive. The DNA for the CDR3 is TGTGCCAGCAGTACAGGGGAAGAAGGCTACACCTTC. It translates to CASSTGEEGYTF.